This T cell receptor (beta chain) was identified in a study of cytotoxic CD8 clonotypes in ibrutinib-treated CLL. The assay was immunoSEQ multiplex PCR, and TCRdb's table has in-frame clones only and misses some. The sample shows 250,000 to 350,000 clones, more than 70% of them seen only once. Study-wide findings and caveats: Few clonotypes were public, and these shrank or held steady under treatment.

In its sample, this clone was seen once. Antigen unknown. Germline CDR1 SGHRS, CDR2 YFSETQ. CDR3 size: 16 residues. Deletions cut 0 bases from V and 1 base from J, with 13 bases between. Sequenced here: PBMCs, sampled at disease progression, from a patient treated with ibrutinib. The sequence was collected from a human donor with chronic lymphocytic leukemia. V usage is TRBV5-1 and J usage is TRBJ2-5, with D possibly TRBD2 on 6 matching bases. The CDR3 here is CASSLVAGYFQETQYF. In nucleotides, the CDR3 is TGCGCCAGCAGCTTGGTGGCGGGGTATTTCCAAGAGACCCAGTACTTC.